The T cell receptor beta chain described here comes from a study of blood T cell repertoires in COVID-19. The germline V gene has CDR1 KGHSH and CDR2 LQKENI. J lost 1 base, V lost 0 bases, and 1 base had no gene match. The CDR3 has 16 amino acids. Turning to this clone: The same CDR3 also results from other DNA sequences found in this sample.

In the study's own analysis: Reference gene primers were amplified, and this amplification served to estimate nucleated cell counts. TCRdb keeps only in-frame clones here, not all; method: immunoSEQ multiplex PCR. That table supplies the V and J calls and clone size; D and trimming were determined from the DNA. The sample includes fewer than 500,000 clones, roughly 90% seen only once; the top ten take 1.4% to 1.5%. The receptor comes from a woman under 40 with active or convalescent COVID-19. The chain employs TRBV18 and TRBJ2-2, with TRBD2 identical over 8 bases. Sequenced: peripheral blood. CDR3 sequence: CASSPPLAGNTGELFF. The CDR3 DNA reads TGTGCCAGCTCACCACCTCTAGCGGGGAACACCGGGGAGCTGTTTTTT.